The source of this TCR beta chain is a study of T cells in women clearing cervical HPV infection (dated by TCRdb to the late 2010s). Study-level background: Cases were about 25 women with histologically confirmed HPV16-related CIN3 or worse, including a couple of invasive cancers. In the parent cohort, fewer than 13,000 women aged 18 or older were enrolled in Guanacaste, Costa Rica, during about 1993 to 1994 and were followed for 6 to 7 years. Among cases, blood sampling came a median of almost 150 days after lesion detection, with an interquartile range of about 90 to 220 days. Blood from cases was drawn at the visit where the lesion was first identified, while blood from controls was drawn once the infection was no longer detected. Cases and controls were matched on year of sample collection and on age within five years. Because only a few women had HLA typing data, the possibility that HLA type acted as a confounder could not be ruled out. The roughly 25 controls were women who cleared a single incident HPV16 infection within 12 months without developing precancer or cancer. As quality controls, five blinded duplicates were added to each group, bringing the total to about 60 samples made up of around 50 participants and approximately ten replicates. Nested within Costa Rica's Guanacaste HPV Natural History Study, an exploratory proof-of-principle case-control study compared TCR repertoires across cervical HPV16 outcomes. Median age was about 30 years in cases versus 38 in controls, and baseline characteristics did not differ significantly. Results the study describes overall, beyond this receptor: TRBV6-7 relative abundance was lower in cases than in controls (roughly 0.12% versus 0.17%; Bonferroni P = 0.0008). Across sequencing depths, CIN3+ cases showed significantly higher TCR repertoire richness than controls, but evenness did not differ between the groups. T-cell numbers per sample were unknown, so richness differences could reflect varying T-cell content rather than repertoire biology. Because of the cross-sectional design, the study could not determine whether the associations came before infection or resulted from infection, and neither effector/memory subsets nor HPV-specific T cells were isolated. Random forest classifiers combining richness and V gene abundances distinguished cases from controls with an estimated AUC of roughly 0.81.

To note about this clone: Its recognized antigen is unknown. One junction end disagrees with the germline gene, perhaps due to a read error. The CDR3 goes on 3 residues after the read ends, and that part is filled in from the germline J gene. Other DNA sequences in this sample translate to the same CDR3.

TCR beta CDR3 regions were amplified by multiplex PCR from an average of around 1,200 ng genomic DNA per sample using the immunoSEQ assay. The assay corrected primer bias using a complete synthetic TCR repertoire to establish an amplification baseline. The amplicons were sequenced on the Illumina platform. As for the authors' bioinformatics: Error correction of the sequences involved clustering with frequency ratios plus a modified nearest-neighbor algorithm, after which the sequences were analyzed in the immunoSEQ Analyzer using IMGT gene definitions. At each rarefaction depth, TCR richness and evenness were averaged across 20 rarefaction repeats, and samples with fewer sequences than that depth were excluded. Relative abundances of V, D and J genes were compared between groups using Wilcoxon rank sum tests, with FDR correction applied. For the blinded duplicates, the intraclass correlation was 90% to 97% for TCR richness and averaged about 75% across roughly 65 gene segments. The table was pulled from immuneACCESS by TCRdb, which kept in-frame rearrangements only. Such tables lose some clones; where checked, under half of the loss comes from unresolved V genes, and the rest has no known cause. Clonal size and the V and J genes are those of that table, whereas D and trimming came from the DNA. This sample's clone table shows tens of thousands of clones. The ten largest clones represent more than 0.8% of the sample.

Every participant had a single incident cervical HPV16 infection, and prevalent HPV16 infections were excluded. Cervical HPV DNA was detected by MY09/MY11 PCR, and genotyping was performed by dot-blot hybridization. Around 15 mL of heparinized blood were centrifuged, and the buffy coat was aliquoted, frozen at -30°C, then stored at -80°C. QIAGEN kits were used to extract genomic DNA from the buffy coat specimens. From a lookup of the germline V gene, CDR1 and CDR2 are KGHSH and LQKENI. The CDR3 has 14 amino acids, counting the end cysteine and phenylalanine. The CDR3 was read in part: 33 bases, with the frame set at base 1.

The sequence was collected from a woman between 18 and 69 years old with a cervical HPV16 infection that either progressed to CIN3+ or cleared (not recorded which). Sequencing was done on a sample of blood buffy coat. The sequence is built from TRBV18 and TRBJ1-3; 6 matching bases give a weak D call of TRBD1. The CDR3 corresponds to CASSPRQEVDTIYF. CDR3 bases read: TGTGCCAGCTCACCCAGACAGGAGGTGGACACA.